This is a list of T cell receptor beta chains from one sample in a study of shared clonotypes between healthy human individuals. Generated by immunoSEQ multiplex PCR, the TCRdb table keeps only in-frame clones and is missing some. Among a few million clones listed, roughly 92% were seen once. Sequenced input: naive CD4+ T cells from PBMCs. These receptors all stem from a young man in good health. Some clones in this sample may be carry-over from other donors' samples. CDR3s leave out the opening cysteine and the closing phenylalanine or tryptophan.

V gene	CDR3 protein
TRBV7-9	ASSFNSQGDGYT
TRBV5-4	ASSLLTSGSDEQF
TRBV5-1	ASSLETRGRDNEQF
TRBV28	ASSPNRGRNTGELF
TRBV30	AWGSYNEQF
TRBV28	ASRQGAGSPLH
TRBV5-1	ASSPDRGQETQY
TRBV25-1	ASRGAGGRGIGELF
TRBV2	ASSEQGQKYEQY
TRBV5-6	ASSPRLGAEAF
TRBV9	ASSANQGSGNTIY
TRBV21-1	ASSGQGANTGELF
TRBV28	ASSWVGGQY
TRBV28	ASSLGTDYGYT
TRBV11-3	ASSPKGYNEQF
TRBV27	ASRLAGGQPSTDTQY
TRBV10-3	AISELAGEYEQY
TRBV11-2	ASSLGEGSYTEAF
TRBV7-9	ASSPMGPGLVRFDEQF
TRBV29-1	SARVVSSYEQY
TRBV10-3	ATRQGASGDTQY
TRBV2	ASRTVSYEQY
TRBV15	ATRRSWADTQY
TRBV5-6	ASSGRTGYTEAF
TRBV6-1	ASSEWGRVYEQY
TRBV28	ASSPRDTRSYNEQF
TRBV11-1	ASSVGLGSTDTQY
TRBV6-5	ASRTFRDQQF
TRBV28	ASSRHSGNQPQH
TRBV30	AWSMDSAGRSEQY
TRBV18	ASSQQGNNQPQRINQPQH
TRBV18	ASSPPERDGYT
TRBV11-2	ASSYSTGGGYT
TRBV19	ASRTGTGASNYGYT
TRBV28	ASSPDRGSQPQH
TRBV7-9	ASSFQGYEQY
TRBV7-9	ASSLYTSGIDKNIQY
TRBV23-1	ASSQPDVRGIGDGYT